This T cell receptor (beta chain) was captured by sequencing in a study of blood T cell repertoires in COVID-19 (dated by TCRdb to 2020 to 2021). Turning to the overall study: The collaborator samples originated in the United States, Italy and Spain and spanned the acute and convalescent phases of COVID-19. The material from the prospective study consisted of cDNA or gDNA derived from T cells, B-cell-depleted T cells, or PBMCs. The dataset comprised deeply sampled blood TCRbeta repertoires from subjects exposed to, actively infected with, or recovered from COVID-19. The repertoires were released in a freely available public database meant as a resource for research on the immune response to SARS-CoV-2. The samples were drawn from the first 160 participants of the ongoing ImmuneRACE study and from some 1,300 subjects provided by 6 global collaborators. Nearly every sample came with metadata listing a de-identified subject ID, COVID-19 status, age in years and sex. Where available, HLA class I and class II types were taken from metadata supplied by the sample provider and were not determined by assay-based typing.

About this clone itself: The antigen it recognizes is unknown. No base qualities exist here, and no much larger clone lies one base off it.

Deletion took 5 bases off V and 2 bases off J, with a span of 7 bases between the germline ends. The CDR3 measures 13 amino acids from cysteine to phenylalanine. The entry retains the CDR3 DNA only, 39 bases that are in frame from base 1. Participants in the prospective study were enrolled through a virtual design, were aged roughly 18 to 100 years, and lived in 24 United States geographic areas. In the prospective study, participants were assigned to cohorts based on the clinical history participants reported in a screening survey and a study questionnaire. Recovered participants in ImmuneRACE Cohort 3 were defined as having two consecutive negative NP/OP PCR tests, clearance from a healthcare professional, or resolution of symptoms. In the prospective study, mobile phlebotomists collected whole blood, serum and a nasopharyngeal or oropharyngeal swab from each participant. Prospective study participants could optionally give additional blood draws and questionnaires over an approximately two-month period. Before DNA extraction, blood samples from the prospective study were shipped at room temperature or frozen.

What the study reported, not specific to this receptor: The quantity of clinical and demographic metadata differed by source and by participant and was supplied without curation.

The immunoSEQ Assay, a bias-controlled multiplex PCR, was used to amplify TCRbeta CDR3 regions from genomic DNA. Processing in the source paper ran as follows. The number of nucleated cells in each sample was estimated by amplification of reference gene primers within the assay. Sequence reads were collapsed and filtered to measure the absolute abundance of every unique TCRbeta CDR3 rearrangement. Productive Simpson clonality was computed per sample as the square root of Simpson's diversity index over productive rearrangements. TCRdb's version of the immuneACCESS table is confined to in-frame rearrangements and falls short of the full clone set. An unresolved V gene accounts for under half of the shortfall where checked; the remainder is of unknown origin. The V and J calls and the clone size are those of that table, but D and trimming were determined from the DNA. The sample table contains under 200,000 clones; only one count was recorded for over 65% of them. Approximately 4% of the sample goes to the ten largest clones.

The rearrangement joined TRBV12-3 or TRBV12-4 to TRBJ1-3; no D gene is confidently identified. The TCR sequence derives from a woman in her 50s who had recovered from COVID-19. Sample: PBMCs or T cells enriched from blood (not recorded which). The CDR3 protein is CASSLEPGNTIYF. The DNA sequence is as follows: TGTGCCAGCAGTCTGGAGCCTGGAAACACCATATATTTT.